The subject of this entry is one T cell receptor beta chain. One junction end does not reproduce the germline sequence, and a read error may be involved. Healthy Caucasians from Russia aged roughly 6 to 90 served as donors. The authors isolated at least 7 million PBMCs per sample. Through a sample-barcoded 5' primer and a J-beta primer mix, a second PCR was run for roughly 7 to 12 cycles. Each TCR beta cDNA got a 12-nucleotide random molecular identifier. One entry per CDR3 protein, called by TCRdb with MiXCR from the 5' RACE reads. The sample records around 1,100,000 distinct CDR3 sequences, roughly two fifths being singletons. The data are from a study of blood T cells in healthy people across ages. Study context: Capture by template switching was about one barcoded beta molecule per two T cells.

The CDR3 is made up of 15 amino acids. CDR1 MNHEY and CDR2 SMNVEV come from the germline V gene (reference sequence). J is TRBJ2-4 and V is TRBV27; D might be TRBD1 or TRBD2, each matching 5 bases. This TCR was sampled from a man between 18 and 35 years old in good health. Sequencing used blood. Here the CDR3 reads CASSRPGSSWGEQYF. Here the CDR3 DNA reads TGTGCCAGCAGTCGACCGGGATCCTCTTGGGGCGAGCAGTATTTC.